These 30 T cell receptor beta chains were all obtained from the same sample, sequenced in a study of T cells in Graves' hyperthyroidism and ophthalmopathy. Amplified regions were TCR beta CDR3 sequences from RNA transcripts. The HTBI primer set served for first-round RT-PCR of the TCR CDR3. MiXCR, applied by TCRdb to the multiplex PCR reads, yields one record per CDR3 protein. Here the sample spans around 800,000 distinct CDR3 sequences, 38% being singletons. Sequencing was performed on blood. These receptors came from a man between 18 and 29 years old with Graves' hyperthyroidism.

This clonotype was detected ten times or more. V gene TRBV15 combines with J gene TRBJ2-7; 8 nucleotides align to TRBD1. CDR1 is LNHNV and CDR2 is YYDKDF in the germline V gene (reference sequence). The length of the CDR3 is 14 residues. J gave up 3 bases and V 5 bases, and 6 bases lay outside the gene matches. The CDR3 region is CATSRGQDVYEQYF. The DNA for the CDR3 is TGTGCCACCAGCCGGGGACAGGATGTCTACGAGCAGTACTTC.

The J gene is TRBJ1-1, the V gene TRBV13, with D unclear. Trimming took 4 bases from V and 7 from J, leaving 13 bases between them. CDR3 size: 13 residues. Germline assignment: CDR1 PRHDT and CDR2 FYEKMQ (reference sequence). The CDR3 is CASSWAEVGEAFF. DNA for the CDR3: TGTGCCAGCAGCTGGGCGGAAGTCGGTGAAGCTTTCTTT.

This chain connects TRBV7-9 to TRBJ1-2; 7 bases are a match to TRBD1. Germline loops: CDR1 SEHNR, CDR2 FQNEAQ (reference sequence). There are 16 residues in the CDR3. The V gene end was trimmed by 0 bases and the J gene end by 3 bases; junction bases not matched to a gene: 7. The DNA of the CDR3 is TGTGCCAGCAGCTTAGCGCACCAGGGGGGGGACTATGGCTACACCTTC. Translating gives CASSLAHQGGDYGYTF.

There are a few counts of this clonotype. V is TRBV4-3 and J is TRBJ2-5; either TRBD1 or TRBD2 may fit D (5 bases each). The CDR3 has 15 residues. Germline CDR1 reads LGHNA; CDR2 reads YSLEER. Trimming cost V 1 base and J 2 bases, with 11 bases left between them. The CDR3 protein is CASSQGGRIQETQYF. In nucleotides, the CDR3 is TGCGCCAGCAGCCAAGGGGGACGGATACAAGAGACCCAGTACTTC.

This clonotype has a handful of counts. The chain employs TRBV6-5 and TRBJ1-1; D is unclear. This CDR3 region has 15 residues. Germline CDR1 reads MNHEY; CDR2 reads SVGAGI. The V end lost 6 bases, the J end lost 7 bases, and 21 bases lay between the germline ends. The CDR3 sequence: CASRDLPGKEDEAFF. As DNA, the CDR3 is TGTGCCAGCAGAGACCTACCCGGGAAGGAGGATGAAGCTTTCTTT.

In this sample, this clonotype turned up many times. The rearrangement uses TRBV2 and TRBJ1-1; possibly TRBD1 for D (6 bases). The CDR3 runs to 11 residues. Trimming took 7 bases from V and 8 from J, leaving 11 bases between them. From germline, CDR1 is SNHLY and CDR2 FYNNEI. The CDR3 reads CASMGGREAFF. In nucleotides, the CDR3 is TGTGCCAGCATGGGGGGGCGAGAAGCTTTCTTT.

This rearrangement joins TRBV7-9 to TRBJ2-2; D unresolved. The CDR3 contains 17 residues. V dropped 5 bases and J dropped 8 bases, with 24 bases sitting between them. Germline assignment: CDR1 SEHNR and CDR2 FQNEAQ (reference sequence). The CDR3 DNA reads TGTGCCAGCAGCCAAGATGGCACGCCTGGGAAGGATGGGGAGCTGTTTTTT. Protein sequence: CASSQDGTPGKDGELFF.

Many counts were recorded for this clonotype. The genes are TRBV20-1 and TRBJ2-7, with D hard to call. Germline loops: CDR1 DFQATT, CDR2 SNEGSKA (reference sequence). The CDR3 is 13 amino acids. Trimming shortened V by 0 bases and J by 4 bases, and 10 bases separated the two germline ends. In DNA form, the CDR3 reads TGCAGTGCTAGAGATGGCTCCTGGTACGAGCAGTACTTC. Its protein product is CSARDGSWYEQYF.

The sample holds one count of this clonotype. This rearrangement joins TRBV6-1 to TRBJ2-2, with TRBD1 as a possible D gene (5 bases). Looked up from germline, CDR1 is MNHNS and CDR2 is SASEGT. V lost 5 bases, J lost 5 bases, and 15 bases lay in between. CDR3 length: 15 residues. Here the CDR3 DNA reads TGTGCCAGCAGTCTGAAAGGGGCGTGGACCGGGGAGCTGTTTTTT. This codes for CASSLKGAWTGELFF.

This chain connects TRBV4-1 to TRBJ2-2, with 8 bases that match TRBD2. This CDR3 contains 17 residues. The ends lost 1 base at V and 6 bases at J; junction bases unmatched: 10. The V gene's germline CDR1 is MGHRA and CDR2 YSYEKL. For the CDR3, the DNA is TGCGCCAGCAGCCAAGTCGCGCGGGAGGTTGTGGCCGGGGAGCTGTTTTTT. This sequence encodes CASSQVAREVVAGELFF.

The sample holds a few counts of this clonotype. This CDR3 reads CASSETGLRNYGYTF. The CDR3, as DNA: TGTGCCAGCAGCGAAACGGGACTCAGGAACTATGGCTACACCTTC. The chain couples TRBV6-6 to TRBJ1-2, with D maybe TRBD1 (5 bases). The V gene's germline CDR1 is MNHNY and CDR2 SVGAGI (reference sequence). V lost 6 bases, J lost 2 bases, and 16 bases lay in between. This CDR3 has 15 residues.

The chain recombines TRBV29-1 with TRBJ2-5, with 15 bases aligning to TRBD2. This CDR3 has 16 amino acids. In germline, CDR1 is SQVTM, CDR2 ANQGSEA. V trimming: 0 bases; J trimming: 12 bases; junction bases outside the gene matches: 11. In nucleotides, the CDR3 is TGCAGCGTTGAAGATGAAGGGACTAGCGGGAGGTTCCGGAAGTACTTC. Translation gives CSVEDEGTSGRFRKYF.

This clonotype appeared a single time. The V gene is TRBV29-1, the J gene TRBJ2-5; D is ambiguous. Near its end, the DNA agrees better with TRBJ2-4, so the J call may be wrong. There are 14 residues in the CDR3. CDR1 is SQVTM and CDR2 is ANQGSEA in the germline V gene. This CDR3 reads CSVYSELAKNIQYF. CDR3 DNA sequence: TGCAGCGTTTACAGCGAGTTGGCCAAAAACATTCAGTACTTC.

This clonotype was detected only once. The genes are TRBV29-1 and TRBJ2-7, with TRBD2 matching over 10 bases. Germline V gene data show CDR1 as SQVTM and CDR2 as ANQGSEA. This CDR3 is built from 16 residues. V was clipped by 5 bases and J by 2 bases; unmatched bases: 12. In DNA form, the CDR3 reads TGCAGCGTTTCCCAGCGGGGGGGCGGTCCAACCTACGAGCAGTACTTC. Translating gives CSVSQRGGGPTYEQYF.

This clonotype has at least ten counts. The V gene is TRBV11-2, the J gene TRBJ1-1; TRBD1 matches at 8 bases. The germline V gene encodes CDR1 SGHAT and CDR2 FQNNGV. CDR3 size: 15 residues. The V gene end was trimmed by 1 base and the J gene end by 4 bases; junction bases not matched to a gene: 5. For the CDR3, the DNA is TGTGCCAGCAGCTTAGGGGCAGGGGGCTTCACTGAAGCTTTCTTT. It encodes CASSLGAGGFTEAFF.

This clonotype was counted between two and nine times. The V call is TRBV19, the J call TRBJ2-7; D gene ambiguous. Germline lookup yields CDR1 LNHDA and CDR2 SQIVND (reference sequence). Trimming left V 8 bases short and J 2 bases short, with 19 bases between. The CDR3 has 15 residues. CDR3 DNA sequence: TGTGCCAGTCGAAGACGGCAGGATACCCCCTACGAGCAGTACTTC. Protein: CASRRRQDTPYEQYF.

The chain's CDR3 is CASKARGSNQPQHF. The CDR3 nucleotides are TGCGCCAGCAAGGCCAGGGGAAGCAATCAGCCCCAGCATTTT. The J gene is TRBJ1-5, the V gene TRBV10-2, with D perhaps TRBD1 (6 bases). Trimming took off 7 bases at V and 1 base at J, with 11 bases between the two ends. The CDR3 totals 14 residues. Germline CDR1 reads WSHSY; CDR2 reads SAAADI.

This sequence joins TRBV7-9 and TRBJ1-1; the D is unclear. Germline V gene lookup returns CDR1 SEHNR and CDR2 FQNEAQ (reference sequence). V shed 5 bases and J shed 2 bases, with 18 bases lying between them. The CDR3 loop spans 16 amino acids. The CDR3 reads CASSSFSVERNTEAFF. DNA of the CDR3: TGTGCCAGCAGCAGTTTCAGCGTTGAACGAAACACTGAAGCTTTCTTT. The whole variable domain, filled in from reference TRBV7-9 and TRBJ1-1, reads DTGVSQNPRHKITKRGQNVTFRCDPISEHNRLYWYRQTLGQGPEFLTYFQNEAQLEKSRLLSDRFSAERPKGSFSTLEIQRTEQGDSAMYLCASSSFSVERNTEAFFGQGTRLTVV.

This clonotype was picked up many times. The CDR3 sequence is CASRFGNREKEAFF. CDR3 nucleotides: TGTGCCAGCCGATTCGGGAACAGGGAAAAAGAAGCTTTCTTT. V gene TRBV2 combines with J gene TRBJ1-1; a weak D match, TRBD1 (6 bases). CDR1 is SNHLY and CDR2 is FYNNEI in the germline V gene. The CDR3 is made up of 14 amino acids. Trimming removed 8 bases from V and 8 bases from J, with 21 bases in between.

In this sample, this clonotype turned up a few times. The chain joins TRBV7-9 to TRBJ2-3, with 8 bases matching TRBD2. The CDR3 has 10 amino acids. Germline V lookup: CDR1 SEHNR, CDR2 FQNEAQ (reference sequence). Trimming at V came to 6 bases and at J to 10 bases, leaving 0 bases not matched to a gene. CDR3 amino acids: CASRAGAQYF. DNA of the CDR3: TGTGCCAGCAGAGCGGGGGCGCAGTATTTT.

The CDR3 sequence: CASSQGQGPTYEQYF. CDR3 in DNA: TGTGCCAGCAGCCAAGGACAGGGGCCTACCTACGAGCAGTACTTC. The chain uses TRBV14 and TRBJ2-7; 8 bases map to TRBD1. Germline assignment: CDR1 SGHDN and CDR2 FVKESK. Trimming removed 1 base from V and 2 bases from J; junction bases left unmatched: 4. This CDR3 comprises 15 residues.

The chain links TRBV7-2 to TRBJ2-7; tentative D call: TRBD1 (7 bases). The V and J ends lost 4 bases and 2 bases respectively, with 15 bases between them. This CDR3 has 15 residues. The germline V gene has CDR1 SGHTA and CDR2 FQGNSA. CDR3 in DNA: TGTGCCAGCAGCTCAGTCGCGGGACAGACCTACGAGCAGTACTTC. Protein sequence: CASSSVAGQTYEQYF.

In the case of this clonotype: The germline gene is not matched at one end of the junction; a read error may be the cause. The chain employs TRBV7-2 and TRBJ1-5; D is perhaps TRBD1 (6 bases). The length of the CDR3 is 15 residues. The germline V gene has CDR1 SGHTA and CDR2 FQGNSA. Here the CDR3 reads CASSQDMAGAQPQHF. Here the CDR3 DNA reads TGCGCCAGCAGCCAAGATATGGCAGGGGCTCAGCCCCAGCATTTT.

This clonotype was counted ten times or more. The CDR3 region is CATSRTGPGQGNSPLHF. For the CDR3, the DNA is TGTGCCACCAGCAGAACCGGCCCGGGACAGGGAAATTCACCCCTCCACTTT. The gene calls are TRBV15 and TRBJ1-6, with 9 bases fitting TRBD1. CDR1 is LNHNV, CDR2 YYDKDF, per germline (reference sequence). This CDR3 spans 17 amino acids. J was trimmed by 7 bases and V by 2 bases; bases with no gene match: 9.

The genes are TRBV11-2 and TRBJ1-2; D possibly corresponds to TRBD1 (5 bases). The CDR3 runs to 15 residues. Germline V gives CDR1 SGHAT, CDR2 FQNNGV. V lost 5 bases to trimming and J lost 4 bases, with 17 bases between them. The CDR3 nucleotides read TGTGCCAGCAGCCAAGATTCTTGGGGCGGCTATGGCTACACCTTC. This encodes CASSQDSWGGYGYTF.

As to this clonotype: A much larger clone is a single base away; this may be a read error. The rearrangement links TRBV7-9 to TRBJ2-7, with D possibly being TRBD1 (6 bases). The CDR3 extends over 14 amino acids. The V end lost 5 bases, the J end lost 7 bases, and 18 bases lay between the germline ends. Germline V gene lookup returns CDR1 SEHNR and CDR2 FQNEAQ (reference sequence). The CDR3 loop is CASSPDWAGEEQYF. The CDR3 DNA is TGTGCCAGCAGCCCCGACTGGGCAGGGGAGGAGCAGTACTTC.

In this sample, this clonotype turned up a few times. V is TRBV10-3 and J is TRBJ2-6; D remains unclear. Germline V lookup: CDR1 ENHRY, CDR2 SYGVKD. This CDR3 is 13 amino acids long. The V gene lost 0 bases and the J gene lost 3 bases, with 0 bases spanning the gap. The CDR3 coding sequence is TGTGCCATCAGTGAGTCTGGGGCCAACGTCCTGACTTTC. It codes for CAISESGANVLTF.

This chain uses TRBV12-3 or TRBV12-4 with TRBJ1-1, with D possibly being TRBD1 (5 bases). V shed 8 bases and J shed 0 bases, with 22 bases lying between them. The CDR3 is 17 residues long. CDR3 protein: CASGTDSSVIMNTEAFF. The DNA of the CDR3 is TGTGCCAGCGGGACGGACTCCAGCGTAATTATGAACACTGAAGCTTTCTTT.

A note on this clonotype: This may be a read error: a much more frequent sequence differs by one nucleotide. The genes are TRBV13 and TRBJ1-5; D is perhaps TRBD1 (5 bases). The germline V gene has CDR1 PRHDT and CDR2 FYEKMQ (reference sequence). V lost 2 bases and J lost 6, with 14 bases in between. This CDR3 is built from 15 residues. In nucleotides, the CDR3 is TGTGCCAGCAGCTTACAGGGAGTTTCCAGTCAGCCCCAGCATTTT. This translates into CASSLQGVSSQPQHF. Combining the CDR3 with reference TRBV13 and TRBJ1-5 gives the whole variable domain AAGVIQSPRHLIKEKRETATLKCYPIPRHDTVYWYQQGPGQDPQFLISFYEKMQSDKGSIPDRFSAQQFSDYHSELNMSSLELGDSALYFCASSLQGVSSQPQHFGDGTRLSIL.

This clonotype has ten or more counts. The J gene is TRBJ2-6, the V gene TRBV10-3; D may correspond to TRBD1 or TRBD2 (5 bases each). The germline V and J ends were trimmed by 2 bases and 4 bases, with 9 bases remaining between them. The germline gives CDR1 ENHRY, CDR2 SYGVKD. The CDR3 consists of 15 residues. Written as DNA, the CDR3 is TGTGCCATCAGTGAGCCAGGGACCGGGGCCAACGTCCTGACTTTC. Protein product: CAISEPGTGANVLTF.